Each of the 23 T cell receptor beta chains below was sequenced from the same sample in a study of post-analysis software for immune sequencing data (dated by TCRdb to the mid-2010s). What the study reported, not specific to this receptor: Four or five TRBV segments, including TRBV5-6, TRBV5-1 and TRBV20-1, were significantly more frequent in patients than controls.

Libraries were constructed by PCR. Sequencing was carried out with an Illumina HiSeq 2500. To reduce PCR and sequencing biases, unique molecular identifiers were incorporated into the TCR beta cDNA libraries. TCRdb reprocessed the public reads (quality trimming at Q25 with fastp, clone calling with MiXCR) and kept in-frame beta chains. Duplicate CDR3 protein sequences are folded into a single record with the most common DNA and genes. In this sample the table shows hundreds of thousands of distinct CDR3 sequences, 30% of which occur a single time. 0.56% of the sample rests with the top ten. No antigens are known for them. Sample: blood. The receptor source for this set is a girl under 18 with multiple sclerosis.

This clonotype appeared a few times. The chain employs TRBV7-2 and TRBJ2-3, with D possibly TRBD2 on 5 matching bases. Germline V gives CDR1 SGHTA, CDR2 FQGNSA. The CDR3 totals 14 residues. V lost 2 bases, J lost 1 base, and 7 bases lay in between. CDR3 DNA sequence: TGTGCCAGCAGCTTATTCGGGGGCACAGATACGCAGTATTTT. It codes for CASSLFGGTDTQYF.

This clonotype was seen just once. The chain is built from TRBV5-5 and TRBJ2-2; 11 bases align to TRBD1. CDR3 size: 16 residues. With 4 bases clipped from V and 6 bases from J, the junction kept 8 bases outside the gene matches. Germline V gene data show CDR1 as SGHKS and CDR2 as YYEKEE (reference sequence). The CDR3 DNA follows: TGTGCCAGCAGCCGGCGGACAGGGGGCGCTTCCGGGGAGCTGTTTTTT. Translating gives CASSRRTGGASGELFF.

On this clonotype itself: Germline and junction disagree at one end, which may indicate a read error. The gene calls are TRBV4-3 and TRBJ2-3; unclear D gene. Germline V gene sequence: CDR1 LGHNA, CDR2 YSLEER. CDR3 length: 12 amino acids. CDR3 sequence: CASSQETDTRYF. Written as DNA, the CDR3 is TGCGCCAGCAGCCAAGAAACAGATACGCGGTATTTT.

The chain links TRBV7-2 to TRBJ1-5; no clear D. Germline CDR1 SGHTA, CDR2 FQGNSA. This CDR3 comprises 14 residues. The V end lost 4 bases, the J end lost 2 bases, and 9 bases lay between the germline ends. The CDR3 loop reads CASSSSRGNQPQHF. The CDR3 nucleotides are TGTGCCAGCAGCTCAAGTAGGGGCAATCAGCCCCAGCATTTT. Drawing the rest from reference TRBV7-2 and TRBJ1-5, the complete variable domain is GAGVSQSPSNKVTEKGKDVELRCDPISGHTALYWYRQSLGQGLEFLIYFQGNSAPDKSGLPSDRFSAERTGGSVSTLTIQRTQQEDSAVYLCASSSSRGNQPQHFGDGTRLSIL.

This clonotype was picked up many times. This chain connects TRBV5-5 to TRBJ2-7, with D perhaps assigned TRBD1 or TRBD2 (5 bases each). Per germline, CDR1 SGHKS and CDR2 YYEKEE (reference sequence). Trimming stripped 4 bases from V and 2 bases from J, with 16 bases between. The CDR3 is 15 amino acids. The CDR3 DNA sequence: TGTGCCAGCAGCCCCCCTGGGACGGGTGCCTACGAGCAGTACTTC. This translates into CASSPPGTGAYEQYF.

This clonotype was observed a few times. The chain employs TRBV4-3 and TRBJ2-1; 7 bases match TRBD2. The CDR3 extends over 16 amino acids. V lost 3 bases, J lost 3 bases, and 8 bases stayed unmatched. Per germline, CDR1 LGHNA and CDR2 YSLEER. The CDR3, as DNA: TGCGCCAGCAGCCAGGGGCTAGCGGTCGGCTACAATGAGCAGTTCTTC. Amino acids: CASSQGLAVGYNEQFF.

This clonotype was picked up one time. This rearrangement joins TRBV6-6 to TRBJ2-1; TRBD1 aligns across 10 bases. Germline loops: CDR1 MNHNY, CDR2 SVGAGI (reference sequence). After removal of 4 bases from V and 7 bases from J, the junction contained 10 bases not matched to a gene. The CDR3 length is 16 residues. In nucleotides, the CDR3 is TGTGCCAGCAGTTTCCGGACAGGGGGAAGGGGGAATGAGCAGTTCTTC. Amino acids: CASSFRTGGRGNEQFF.

The gene calls are TRBV5-1 and TRBJ2-1; a weak D match, TRBD1 (5 bases). The tail of the sequence fits TRBJ2-7 better, so the J call may be wrong. Germline CDR1 and CDR2: SGHRS and YFSETQ. This CDR3 spans 15 amino acids. DNA for the CDR3: TGCGCCAGCAGCTTGTACCCAGGGCCGACCTACGAGCAGTACTTC. Translated, it gives CASSLYPGPTYEQYF.

This clonotype has just one count. The chain recombines TRBV7-8 with TRBJ1-5; D is ambiguous. In germline, CDR1 is SGHVS, CDR2 FQNEAQ. CDR3 size: 14 residues. V dropped 5 bases and J dropped 5 bases, with 13 bases sitting between them. CDR3 protein: CASSKPRGHQPQHF. CDR3 DNA sequence: TGTGCCAGCAGCAAACCCCGGGGTCATCAGCCCCAGCATTTT.

The chain is built from TRBV6-1 and TRBJ2-4; 9 bases line up with TRBD2. There are 16 residues in the CDR3. From germline, CDR1 is MNHNS and CDR2 SASEGT. J was trimmed by 0 bases and V by 7 bases; bases with no gene match: 7. The CDR3 coding sequence is TGTGCCAGCACAGGACTAGCGAGGCTAGCCAAAAACATTCAGTACTTC. Translating it yields CASTGLARLAKNIQYF.

This clonotype was seen many times. This chain connects TRBV28 to TRBJ2-1, with unresolved D. Trimming cost V 8 bases and J 4 bases, with 6 bases left between them. The V gene's germline CDR1 is MDHEN and CDR2 SYDVKM. The length of the CDR3 is 11 residues. The chain's CDR3 is CASHKYNEQFF. The DNA for the CDR3 is TGTGCCAGCCACAAGTACAATGAGCAGTTCTTC.

CDR3: CGGDRTPNEQFF. The CDR3 bases are TGCGGGGGGGACAGGACCCCCAATGAGCAGTTCTTC. The chain joins TRBV20-1 to TRBJ2-1; tentative D call: TRBD1 (8 bases). This CDR3 has 12 amino acids. CDR1 is DFQATT and CDR2 is SNEGSKA in the germline V gene (reference sequence).

The chain links TRBV14 to TRBJ2-1, with D possibly TRBD2 on 6 matching bases. In germline, CDR1 is SGHDN, CDR2 FVKESK. V was pared by 1 base and J by 7 bases, with 20 bases between. The CDR3 contains 17 residues. Written as DNA, the CDR3 is TGTGCCAGCAGCCAAGCGTCGCGACTAGGATTCCTAAATGAGCAGTTCTTC. Protein: CASSQASRLGFLNEQFF.

This chain links TRBV7-2 with TRBJ1-5; D remains unclear. Deletions cut 3 bases from V and 2 bases from J, with 8 bases between. The CDR3 loop spans 14 amino acids. Germline values: CDR1 SGHTA, CDR2 FQGNSA. CDR3 sequence reads: CASSFDVGNQPQHF. In DNA form, the CDR3 reads TGTGCCAGCAGCTTCGACGTGGGCAATCAGCCCCAGCATTTT.

This chain links TRBV12-3 or TRBV12-4 with TRBJ1-4; 9 nucleotides line up with TRBD1. V shed 6 bases, J shed 6 bases, and the junction held 5 bases outside the gene matches. The CDR3 runs to 14 residues. The CDR3 coding sequence is TGTGCCAGCAGCCGACAGGGGGGCGATGAAAAACTGTTTTTT. This codes for CASSRQGGDEKLFF.

CDR3 nucleotides: TGCAGTGCTAGAGGGCCCCGGGCTAGCGGGGGCTCCTACAATGAGCAGTTCTTC. This gives the protein CSARGPRASGGSYNEQFF. The chain combines TRBV20-1 with TRBJ2-1, with 10 nucleotides matching TRBD2. CDR1 DFQATT and CDR2 SNEGSKA come from the germline V gene (reference sequence). The ends lost 1 base at V and 0 bases at J; junction bases unmatched: 9. The CDR3 runs 18 residues.

The chain employs TRBV27 and TRBJ1-6; D not certain. The CDR3 length is 13 residues. The V gene lost 3 bases and the J gene lost 11 bases, with 11 bases spanning the gap. Germline values: CDR1 MNHEY, CDR2 SMNVEV (reference sequence). This CDR3 is CASSFNGDPPLHF. The CDR3, as DNA: TGTGCCAGCAGTTTCAACGGGGATCCACCCCTCCACTTT.

This chain joins TRBV5-6 and TRBJ2-5, with a tentative D call TRBD2 (6 bases). V shed 4 bases and J shed 11 bases, with 27 bases lying between them. The CDR3 runs to 16 residues. Per germline, CDR1 SGHDT and CDR2 YYEEEE. CDR3 region: CASSLRGGPRFGEQYF. DNA of the CDR3: TGTGCCAGCAGCCTGCGGGGCGGGCCTAGATTCGGGGAGCAGTACTTC.

This clonotype was seen more than once but under ten times. The rearrangement links TRBV2 to TRBJ1-2; D unclear. Germline values: CDR1 SNHLY, CDR2 FYNNEI. The CDR3 sequence is 13 residues long. V lost 9 bases and J 4 bases, leaving 15 bases between the germline ends. The CDR3 sequence: CASTSRFFYGYTF. In DNA, the CDR3 is TGTGCCAGTACGTCGAGGTTCTTCTATGGCTACACCTTC. Based on the CDR3 plus reference TRBV2 and TRBJ1-2, the full variable domain is EPEVTQTPSHQVTQMGQEVILRCVPISNHLYFYWYRQILGQKVEFLVSFYNNEISEKSEIFDDQFSVERPDGSNFTLKIRSTKLEDSAMYFCASTSRFFYGYTFGSGTRLTVV.

This clonotype came up a few times. This chain joins TRBV28 and TRBJ1-4, with D possibly TRBD1 on 5 matching bases. The germline CDR1 and CDR2 sequences are MDHEN and SYDVKM. The CDR3 has 12 residues. Trimming pared 8 bases from V and 13 bases from J, leaving 17 bases between. In DNA form, the CDR3 reads TGTGCCAGCCAGGGATCTTGTGGAGGACTGTTTTTT. It yields the protein CASQGSCGGLFF.

The rearrangement links TRBV20-1 to TRBJ2-7; perhaps TRBD2 as D (5 bases). The J call may be in error: the DNA end matches TRBJ2-5 better. The germline V gene has CDR1 DFQATT and CDR2 SNEGSKA (reference sequence). The CDR3 is 15 residues long. The CDR3 sequence: CSARDSRESKETQYF. The CDR3 DNA is TGCAGTGCTAGAGACTCCCGGGAAAGCAAGGAGACCCAGTACTTC.

This clonotype appeared a few times. The J gene is TRBJ2-1, the V gene TRBV6-6, with 7 bases that match TRBD1. This CDR3 has 16 residues. Germline-derived CDR1 and CDR2 are MNHNY and SVGAGI (reference sequence). V shed 1 base and J 5 bases; nucleotides not matched to a gene: 8. The CDR3 DNA follows: TGTGCCAGCAGTTACTACCCCGACAGGGTCGACAATGAGCAGTTCTTC. This sequence encodes CASSYYPDRVDNEQFF.

This clonotype was detected only once. The CDR3 sequence is CASSLIRANTGELFF. CDR3 sequence (DNA): TGTGCCAGCAGTTTGATCCGGGCGAACACCGGGGAGCTGTTTTTT. The V and J genes are TRBV12-3 or TRBV12-4 and TRBJ2-2; D gene unclear. Trimming cost V 3 bases and J 0 bases, with 8 bases left between them. The CDR3 has 15 residues.